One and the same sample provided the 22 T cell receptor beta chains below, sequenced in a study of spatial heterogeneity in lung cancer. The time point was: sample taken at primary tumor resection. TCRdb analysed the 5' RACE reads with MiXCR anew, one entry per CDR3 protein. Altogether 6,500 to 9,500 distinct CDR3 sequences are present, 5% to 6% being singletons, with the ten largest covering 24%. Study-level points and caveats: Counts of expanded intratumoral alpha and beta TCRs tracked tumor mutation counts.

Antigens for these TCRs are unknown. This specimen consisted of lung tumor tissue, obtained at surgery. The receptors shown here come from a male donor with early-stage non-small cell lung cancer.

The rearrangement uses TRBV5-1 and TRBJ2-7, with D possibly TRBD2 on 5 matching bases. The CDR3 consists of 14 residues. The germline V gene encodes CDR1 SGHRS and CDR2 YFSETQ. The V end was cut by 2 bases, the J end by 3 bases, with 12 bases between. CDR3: CASSFGGSNYEQYF. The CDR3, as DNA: TGCGCCAGCAGCTTTGGAGGAAGTAACTACGAGCAGTACTTC.

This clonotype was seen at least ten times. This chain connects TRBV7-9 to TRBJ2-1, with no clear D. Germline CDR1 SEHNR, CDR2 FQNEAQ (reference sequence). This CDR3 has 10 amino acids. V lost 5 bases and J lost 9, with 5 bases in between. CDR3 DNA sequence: TGTGCCAGCAGCAAAATTGAGCAGTTCTTC. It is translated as CASSKIEQFF.

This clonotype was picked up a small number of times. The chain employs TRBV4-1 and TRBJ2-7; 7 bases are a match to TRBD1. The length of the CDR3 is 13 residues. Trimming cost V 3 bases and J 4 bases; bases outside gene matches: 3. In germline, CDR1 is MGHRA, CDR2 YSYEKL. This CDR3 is CASSQDRQYEQYF. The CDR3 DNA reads TGCGCCAGCAGCCAGGACAGGCAATACGAGCAGTACTTC.

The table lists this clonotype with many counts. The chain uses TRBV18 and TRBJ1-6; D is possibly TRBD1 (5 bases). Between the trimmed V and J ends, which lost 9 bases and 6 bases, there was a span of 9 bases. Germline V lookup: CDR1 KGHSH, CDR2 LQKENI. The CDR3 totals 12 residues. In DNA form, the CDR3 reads TGTGCCAGTTTCGACAGTAATTCACCCCTCCACTTT. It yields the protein CASFDSNSPLHF.

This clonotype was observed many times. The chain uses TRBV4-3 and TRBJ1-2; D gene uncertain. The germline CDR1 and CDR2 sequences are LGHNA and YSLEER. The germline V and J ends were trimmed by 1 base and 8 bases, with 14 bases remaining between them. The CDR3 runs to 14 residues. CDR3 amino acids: CASSQAEGRYGYTF. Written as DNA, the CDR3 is TGCGCCAGCAGCCAAGCGGAGGGAAGGTACGGCTACACCTTC.

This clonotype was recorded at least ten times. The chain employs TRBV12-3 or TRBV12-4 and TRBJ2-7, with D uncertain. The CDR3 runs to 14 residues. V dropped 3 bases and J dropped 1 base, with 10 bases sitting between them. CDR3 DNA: TGTGCCAGCAGTTTTGTCGGCGGTTCCTACGAGCAGTACTTC. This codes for CASSFVGGSYEQYF.

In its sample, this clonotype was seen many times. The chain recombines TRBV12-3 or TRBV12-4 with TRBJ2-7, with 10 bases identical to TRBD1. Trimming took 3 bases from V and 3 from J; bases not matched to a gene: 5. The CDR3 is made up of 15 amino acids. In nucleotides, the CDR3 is TGTGCCAGCAGTTTGGCGGGACAGGGGCACTACGAGCAGTACTTC. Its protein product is CASSLAGQGHYEQYF.

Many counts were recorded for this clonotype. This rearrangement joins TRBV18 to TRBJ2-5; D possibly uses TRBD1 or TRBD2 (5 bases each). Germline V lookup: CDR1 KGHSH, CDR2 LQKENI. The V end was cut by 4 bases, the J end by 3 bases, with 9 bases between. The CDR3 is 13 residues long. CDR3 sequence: CASSHGTEETQYF. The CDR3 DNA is TGTGCCAGCTCACACGGGACGGAAGAGACCCAGTACTTC. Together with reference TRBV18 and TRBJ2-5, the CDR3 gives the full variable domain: NAGVMQNPRHLVRRRGQEARLRCSPMKGHSHVYWYRQLPEEGLKFMVYLQKENIIDESGMPKERFSAEFPKEGPSILRIQQVVRGDSAAYFCASSHGTEETQYFGPGTRLLVL.

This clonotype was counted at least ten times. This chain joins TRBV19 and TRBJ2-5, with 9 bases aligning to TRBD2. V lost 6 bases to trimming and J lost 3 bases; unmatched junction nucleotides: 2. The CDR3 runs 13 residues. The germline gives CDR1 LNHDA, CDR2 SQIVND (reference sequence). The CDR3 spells CASSRTSEETQYF. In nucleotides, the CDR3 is TGTGCCAGTAGCCGGACTAGCGAAGAGACCCAGTACTTC.

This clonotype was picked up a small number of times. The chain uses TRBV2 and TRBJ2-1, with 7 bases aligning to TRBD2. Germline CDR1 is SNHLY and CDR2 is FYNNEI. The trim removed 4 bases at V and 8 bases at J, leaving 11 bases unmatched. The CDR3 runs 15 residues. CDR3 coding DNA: TGTGCCAGCAGTGTAGTGGCAGCGACTAGCTATGAGCAGTTCTTC. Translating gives CASSVVAATSYEQFF. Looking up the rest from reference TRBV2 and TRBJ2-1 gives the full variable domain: EPEVTQTPSHQVTQMGQEVILRCVPISNHLYFYWYRQILGQKVEFLVSFYNNEISEKSEIFDDQFSVERPDGSNFTLKIRSTKLEDSAMYFCASSVVAATSYEQFFGPGTRLTVL.

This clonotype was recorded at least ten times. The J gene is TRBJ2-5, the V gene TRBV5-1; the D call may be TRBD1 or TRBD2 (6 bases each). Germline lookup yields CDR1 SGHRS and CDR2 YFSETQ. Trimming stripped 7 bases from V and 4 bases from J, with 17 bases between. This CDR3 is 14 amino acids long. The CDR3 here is CASDLTGAGETQYF. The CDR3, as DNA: TGCGCCAGCGATCTAACGGGGGCCGGAGAGACCCAGTACTTC. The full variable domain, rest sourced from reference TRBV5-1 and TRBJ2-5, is KAGVTQTPRYLIKTRGQQVTLSCSPISGHRSVSWYQQTPGQGLQFLFEYFSETQRNKGNFPGRFSGRQFSNSRSEMNVSTLELGDSALYLCASDLTGAGETQYFGPGTRLLVL.

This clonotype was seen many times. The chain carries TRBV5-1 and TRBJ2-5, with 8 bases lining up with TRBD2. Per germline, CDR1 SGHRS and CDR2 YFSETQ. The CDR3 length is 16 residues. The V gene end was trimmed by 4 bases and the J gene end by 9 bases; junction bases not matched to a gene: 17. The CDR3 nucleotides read TGCGCCAGCAGCGCGGGAGGCAGGGCTTGGGATGAGGCCCAGTACTTC. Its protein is CASSAGGRAWDEAQYF.

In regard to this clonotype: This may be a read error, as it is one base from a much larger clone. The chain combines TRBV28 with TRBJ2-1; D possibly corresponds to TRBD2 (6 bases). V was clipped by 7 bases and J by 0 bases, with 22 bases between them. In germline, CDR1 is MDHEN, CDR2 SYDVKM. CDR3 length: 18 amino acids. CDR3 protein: CASTTLIMRGNSYNEQFF. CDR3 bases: TGTGCCAGCACTACCCTCATTATGCGGGGCAACTCCTACAATGAGCAGTTCTTC.

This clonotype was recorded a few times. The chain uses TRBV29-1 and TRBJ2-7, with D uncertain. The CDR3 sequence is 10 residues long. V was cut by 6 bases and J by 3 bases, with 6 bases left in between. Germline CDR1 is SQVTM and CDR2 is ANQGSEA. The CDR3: CSVRSYEQYF. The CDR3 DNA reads TGCAGCGTCCGAAGCTACGAGCAGTACTTC.

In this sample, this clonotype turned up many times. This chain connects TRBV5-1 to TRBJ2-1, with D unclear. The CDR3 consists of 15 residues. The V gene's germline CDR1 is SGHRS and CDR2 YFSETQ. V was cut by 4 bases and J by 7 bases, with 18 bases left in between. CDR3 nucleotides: TGCGCCAGCAGCCCCTTTGAAACGGTGGATAATGAGCAGTTCTTC. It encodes CASSPFETVDNEQFF. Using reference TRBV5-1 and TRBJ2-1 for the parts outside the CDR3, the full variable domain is KAGVTQTPRYLIKTRGQQVTLSCSPISGHRSVSWYQQTPGQGLQFLFEYFSETQRNKGNFPGRFSGRQFSNSRSEMNVSTLELGDSALYLCASSPFETVDNEQFFGPGTRLTVL.

CDR3 sequence (DNA): TGTGCCAGCGGGGCCCAGGGAAAGGGGTCACCCCTCCACTTT. Translated: CASGAQGKGSPLHF. V usage is TRBV12-3 or TRBV12-4 and J usage is TRBJ1-6, with D possibly matching TRBD1 (5 bases). The CDR3 loop spans 14 amino acids. V was trimmed by 8 bases and J by 10 bases, leaving 18 bases between them.

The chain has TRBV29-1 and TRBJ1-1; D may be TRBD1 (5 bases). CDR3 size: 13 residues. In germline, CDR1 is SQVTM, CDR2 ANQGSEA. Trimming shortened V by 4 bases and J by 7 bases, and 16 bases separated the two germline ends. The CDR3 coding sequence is TGCAGCGTTGTGGAGCAGGGAGAGGGTGAAGCTTTCTTT. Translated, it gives CSVVEQGEGEAFF.

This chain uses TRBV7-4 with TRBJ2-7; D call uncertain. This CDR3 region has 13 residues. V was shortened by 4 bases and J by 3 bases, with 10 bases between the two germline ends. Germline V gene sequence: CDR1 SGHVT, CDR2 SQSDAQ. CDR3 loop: CASSSGPNYEQYF. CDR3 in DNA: TGTGCCAGCAGCTCCGGACCTAACTACGAGCAGTACTTC.

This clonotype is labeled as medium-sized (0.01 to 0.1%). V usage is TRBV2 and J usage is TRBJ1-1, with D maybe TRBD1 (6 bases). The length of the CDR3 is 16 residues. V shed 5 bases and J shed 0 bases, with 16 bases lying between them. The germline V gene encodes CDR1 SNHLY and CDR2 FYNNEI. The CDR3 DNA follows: TGTGCCAGCAGTTCACCCGGGACATACATGAACACTGAAGCTTTCTTT. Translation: CASSSPGTYMNTEAFF.

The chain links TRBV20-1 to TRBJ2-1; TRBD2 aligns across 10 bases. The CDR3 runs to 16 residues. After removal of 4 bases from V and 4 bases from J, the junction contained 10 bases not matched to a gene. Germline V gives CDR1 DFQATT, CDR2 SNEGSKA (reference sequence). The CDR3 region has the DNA TGCAGTGCTAAGGCTAGCGGGGGCCTAGCATACAATGAGCAGTTCTTC. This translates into CSAKASGGLAYNEQFF.

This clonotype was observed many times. In DNA, the CDR3 is TGCAGTGCTTATAGAAGCGGGAGCGGCAATGAGCAGTTCTTC. Translated: CSAYRSGSGNEQFF. This chain uses TRBV20-1 with TRBJ2-1; 8 positions agree with TRBD2. The germline CDR1 and CDR2 sequences are DFQATT and SNEGSKA (reference sequence). V lost 5 bases and J lost 6; bases outside the gene matches: 9. There are 14 residues in the CDR3.

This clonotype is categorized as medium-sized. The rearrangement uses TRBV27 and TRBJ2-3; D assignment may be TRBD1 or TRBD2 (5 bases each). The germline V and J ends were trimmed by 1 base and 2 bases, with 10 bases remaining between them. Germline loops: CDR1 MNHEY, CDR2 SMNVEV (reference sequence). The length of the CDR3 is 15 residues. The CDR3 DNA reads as TGTGCCAGCAGTTTATGGGGACGGTTCACAGATACGCAGTATTTT. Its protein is CASSLWGRFTDTQYF.